Below, 16 T cell receptor beta chains from the same sample are listed, as sequenced in a study of T cells in Graves' hyperthyroidism and ophthalmopathy. What was amplified from RNA transcripts were TCR beta CDR3 regions. HTBI primers were the set used in a first-round RT-PCR of the TCR CDR3. TCRdb re-called the multiplex PCR reads with MiXCR, one entry per CDR3 protein. Of some 500,000 distinct CDR3 sequences in the sample, about an eighth were seen once. Sequencing was done on a sample of blood. The receptors originated from a woman aged 18-29 years with Graves' hyperthyroidism.

This clonotype was counted at least ten times. V and J are TRBV12-3 or TRBV12-4 and TRBJ2-1; D gene ambiguous. Trimming took off 1 base at V and 0 bases at J, with 13 bases between the two ends. The CDR3 is 17 amino acids. The CDR3 is CASSLGFPVDSYNEQFF. The CDR3 DNA follows: TGTGCCAGCAGTTTAGGGTTCCCAGTGGACTCCTACAATGAGCAGTTCTTC.

This clonotype was detected many times. J is TRBJ2-5 and V is TRBV27, with 7 bases that match TRBD2. Germline assignment: CDR1 MNHEY and CDR2 SMNVEV (reference sequence). This CDR3 region has 14 residues. Trimming cost V 4 bases and J 1 base; bases outside gene matches: 3. The CDR3 DNA is TGTGCCAGCAGTTCACTAGCGATCCAAGAGACCCAGTACTTC. Translation: CASSSLAIQETQYF.

This clonotype was counted many times. The J gene is TRBJ2-3, the V gene TRBV6-2 or TRBV6-3, with 11 positions matching TRBD2. Per germline, CDR1 MNHEY and CDR2 SVGEGT. The V and J ends lost 6 bases and 3 bases, in that order; junction bases with no gene match: 5. This CDR3 has 15 amino acids. The CDR3 protein is CASRLLAGATDTQYF. Written as DNA, the CDR3 is TGTGCCAGCAGGCTACTAGCGGGAGCTACAGATACGCAGTATTTT.

This clonotype was seen ten or more times. The rearrangement links TRBV6-5 to TRBJ2-5; no clear D gene. Between the trimmed V and J ends, which lost 4 bases and 1 base, there was a span of 7 bases. Germline CDR1 and CDR2: MNHEY and SVGAGI. The length of the CDR3 is 13 residues. The chain's CDR3 is CASSFVSQETQYF. Written as DNA, the CDR3 is TGTGCCAGCAGTTTTGTCAGCCAAGAGACCCAGTACTTC.

CDR3 in amino acids: CASSLFGNQPQHF. CDR3 bases: TGTGCCAGCAGCTTGTTCGGCAATCAGCCCCAGCATTTT. V is TRBV5-8 and J is TRBJ1-5; no reliable D call. CDR3 length equals 13 residues. V dropped 1 base and J dropped 2 bases, with 4 bases sitting between them. The germline gives CDR1 SGHTS, CDR2 YDEGEE.

A single count supports this clonotype. The gene calls are TRBV11-2 and TRBJ2-7; weak D call: TRBD1 (5 bases). Germline CDR1 SGHAT, CDR2 FQNNGV. Trimming took 4 bases from V and 1 from J, leaving 11 bases between them. The CDR3 runs 14 residues. The CDR3 spells CASSWAGKSYEQYF. The CDR3 region has the DNA TGTGCCAGCAGCTGGGCAGGGAAATCCTACGAGCAGTACTTC.

This clonotype was observed a few times. V is TRBV2 and J is TRBJ1-6; D uncertain. Per the germline V gene, CDR1 is SNHLY and CDR2 is FYNNEI. The CDR3 runs 13 residues. The germline V and J ends were trimmed by 8 bases and 10 bases, with 15 bases remaining between them. The CDR3 DNA is TGTGCCAGCGGAAGGGAGGGAGGGTCACCCCTCCACTTT. Translation gives CASGREGGSPLHF.

This clonotype was found many times. CDR3 DNA: TGTGCCAGCAGTTCCGTGCGGGGGGGCACAGATACGCAGTATTTT. Protein product: CASSSVRGGTDTQYF. The rearrangement links TRBV12-3 or TRBV12-4 to TRBJ2-3; 8 bases align to TRBD2. The CDR3 runs to 15 residues. V shed 4 bases, J shed 1 base, and the junction held 4 bases outside the gene matches.

This clonotype was counted many times. V usage is TRBV20-1 and J usage is TRBJ2-3; no definite D call. The CDR3 runs 14 residues. The germline CDR1 and CDR2 sequences are DFQATT and SNEGSKA (reference sequence). The germline V and J ends were trimmed by 2 bases and 5 bases, with 14 bases remaining between them. CDR3 in amino acids: CSARHTLPVDTQYF. In DNA, the CDR3 is TGCAGTGCTAGACACACCTTACCCGTAGATACGCAGTATTTT.

This clonotype was seen many times. The rearrangement links TRBV7-9 to TRBJ2-2; possibly TRBD1 for D (6 bases). Germline V gene lookup returns CDR1 SEHNR and CDR2 FQNEAQ (reference sequence). The CDR3 is 18 residues long. Trimming removed 2 bases at V and 1 base at J, with 17 bases between. CDR3 in amino acids: CASSLLRRGRGNTGELFF. The CDR3 region has the DNA TGTGCCAGCAGCTTACTGCGCAGGGGTCGGGGGAACACCGGGGAGCTGTTTTTT.

There are many counts of this clonotype. This chain uses TRBV18 with TRBJ1-2; D call uncertain. The CDR3 is 13 residues long. The ends were cut back, 2 bases at V and 8 bases at J, with 12 bases in the middle. CDR1 and CDR2 from the germline V gene are KGHSH and LQKENI. The CDR3 nucleotides read TGTGCCAGCTCACCAGAGGACGGCTCCGGCTACACCTTC. Protein sequence: CASSPEDGSGYTF.

This clonotype showed up just a few times. The chain couples TRBV30 to TRBJ2-1, with 12 nucleotides matching TRBD2. Trimming at V came to 3 bases and at J to 4 bases, leaving 4 bases not matched to a gene. The CDR3 loop spans 15 amino acids. Germline assignment: CDR1 GTSNPN and CDR2 SVGIG (reference sequence). CDR3 in amino acids: CAWRRTSGTYNEQFF. The CDR3, as DNA: TGTGCCTGGAGGAGGACTAGCGGGACGTACAATGAGCAGTTCTTC.

There are many counts of this clonotype. This chain links TRBV2 with TRBJ2-3; perhaps TRBD2 as D (5 bases). The V end lost 7 bases, the J end lost 0 bases, and 11 bases lay between the germline ends. CDR1 is SNHLY and CDR2 is FYNNEI in the germline V gene. The CDR3 is made up of 14 amino acids. The CDR3 reads CASKVGASTDTQYF. In nucleotides, the CDR3 is TGTGCCAGCAAGGTGGGAGCTAGCACAGATACGCAGTATTTT. Together with reference TRBV2 and TRBJ2-3, the CDR3 gives the full variable domain: EPEVTQTPSHQVTQMGQEVILRCVPISNHLYFYWYRQILGQKVEFLVSFYNNEISEKSEIFDDQFSVERPDGSNFTLKIRSTKLEDSAMYFCASKVGASTDTQYFGPGTRLTVL.

This clonotype was seen ten or more times. The rearrangement uses TRBV5-6 and TRBJ2-1; 12 bases match TRBD2. Trimming removed 4 bases from V and 10 bases from J; junction bases left unmatched: 6. The CDR3 has 14 residues. CDR1 and CDR2 from the germline V gene are SGHDT and YYEEEE. CDR3 DNA: TGTGCCAGCAGCCTACTAGCGGGAGGCTCCGAGCAGTTCTTC. This translates into CASSLLAGGSEQFF. The full variable domain, completed using reference TRBV5-6 and TRBJ2-1, is DAGVTQSPTHLIKTRGQQVTLRCSPKSGHDTVSWYQQALGQGPQFIFQYYEEEERQRGNFPDRFSGHQFPNYSSELNVNALLLGDSALYLCASSLLAGGSEQFFGPGTRLTVL.

This clonotype was detected ten times or more. The V and J genes are TRBV3-1 and TRBJ2-5, with 13 bases identical to TRBD2. In germline, CDR1 is LGHDT, CDR2 YNNKEL (reference sequence). J lost 5 bases, V lost 3 bases, and 6 bases had no gene match. The CDR3 loop spans 16 amino acids. CDR3: CASSHPGLAGTETQYF. CDR3 DNA: TGTGCCAGCAGCCATCCGGGACTAGCGGGAACGGAGACCCAGTACTTC.

On this clonotype itself: This clone may be a read error of a much larger clone one base away. The genes are TRBV7-9 and TRBJ1-2; the match to TRBD1 covers 8 bases. The germline CDR1 and CDR2 sequences are SEHNR and FQNEAQ (reference sequence). The CDR3 loop spans 15 amino acids. The CDR3 is CASSLEGQGSYGHTF. DNA of the CDR3: TGTGCCAGCAGCTTAGAAGGACAGGGTTCCTATGGCCACACCTTC.